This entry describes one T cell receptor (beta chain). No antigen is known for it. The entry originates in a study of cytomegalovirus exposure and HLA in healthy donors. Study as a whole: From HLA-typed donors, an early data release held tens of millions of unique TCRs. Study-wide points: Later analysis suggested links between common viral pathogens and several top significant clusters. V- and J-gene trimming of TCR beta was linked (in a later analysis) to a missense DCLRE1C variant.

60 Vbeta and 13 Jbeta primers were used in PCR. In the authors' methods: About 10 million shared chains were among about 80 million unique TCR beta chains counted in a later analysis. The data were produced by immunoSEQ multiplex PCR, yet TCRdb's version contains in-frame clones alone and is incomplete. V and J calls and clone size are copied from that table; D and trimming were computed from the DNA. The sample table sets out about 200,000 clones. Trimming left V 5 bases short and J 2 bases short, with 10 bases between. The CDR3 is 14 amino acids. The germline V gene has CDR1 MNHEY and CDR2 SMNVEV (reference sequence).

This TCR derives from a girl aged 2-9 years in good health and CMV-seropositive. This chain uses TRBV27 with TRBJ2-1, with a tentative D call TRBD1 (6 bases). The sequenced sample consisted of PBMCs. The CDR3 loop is CASSTPGAYNEQFF. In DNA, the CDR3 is TGTGCCAGCAGTACGCCAGGGGCCTACAATGAGCAGTTCTTC.